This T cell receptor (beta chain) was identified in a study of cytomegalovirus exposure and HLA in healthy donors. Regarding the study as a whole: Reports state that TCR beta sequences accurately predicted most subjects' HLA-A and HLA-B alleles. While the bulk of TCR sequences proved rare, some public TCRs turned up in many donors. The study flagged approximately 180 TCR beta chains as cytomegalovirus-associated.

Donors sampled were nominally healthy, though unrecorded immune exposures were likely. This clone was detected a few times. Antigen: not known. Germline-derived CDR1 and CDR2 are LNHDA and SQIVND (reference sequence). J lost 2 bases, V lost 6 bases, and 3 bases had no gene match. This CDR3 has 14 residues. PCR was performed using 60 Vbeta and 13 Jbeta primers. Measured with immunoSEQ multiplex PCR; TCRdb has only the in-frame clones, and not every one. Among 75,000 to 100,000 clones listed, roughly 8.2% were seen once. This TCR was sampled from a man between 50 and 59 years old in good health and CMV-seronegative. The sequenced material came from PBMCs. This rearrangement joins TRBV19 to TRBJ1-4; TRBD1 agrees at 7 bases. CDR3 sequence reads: CASRLQGTNEKLFF. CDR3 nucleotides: TGTGCCAGTAGATTACAGGGGACTAATGAAAAACTGTTTTTT.